This TCR beta chain was documented in a study of regulatory T cells in long-lasting Graves disease. Study-level information: A definition of persistent Graves' disease required over 5 years of antithyroid drugs plus positive TSH receptor antibodies. Study-wide findings and caveats: The TCR repertoire of persistent Graves' patients was less diverse than that of newly diagnosed ones.

This clonotype was recorded a few times. No antigen is known for it. Indicated time point: persistent/refractory GD, antithyroid drugs over 5 years with positive TRAb. Extracted RNA from PBMCs served as the source of the TCR library. This CDR3 is built from 15 residues. CDR1 and CDR2 from the germline V gene are SGHRS and YFSETQ. The germline V and J ends were trimmed by 4 bases and 2 bases, with 13 bases remaining between them. The authors built TCR beta libraries using iRepertoire HTBI primers and Arm-PCR of CDR3 regions. MiXCR, run by TCRdb on the multiplex PCR reads, gives a single entry per CDR3 protein. The sample lists more than 300,000 distinct CDR3 sequences; 20% to 25% were seen once.

The specimen comprised peripheral blood mononuclear cells (PBMCs), sampled when the disease was refractory, from a patient treated with antithyroid drugs. The TCR was taken from a middle-aged woman with Graves disease. The chain links TRBV5-1 to TRBJ1-5; D possibly corresponds to TRBD1 (6 bases). The CDR3 reads CASSPRGGGNQPQHF. In nucleotides, the CDR3 is TGCGCCAGCAGCCCACGAGGGGGGGGCAATCAGCCCCAGCATTTT. Full variable domain (remainder filled in from reference TRBV5-1 and TRBJ1-5): KAGVTQTPRYLIKTRGQQVTLSCSPISGHRSVSWYQQTPGQGLQFLFEYFSETQRNKGNFPGRFSGRQFSNSRSEMNVSTLELGDSALYLCASSPRGGGNQPQHFGDGTRLSIL.